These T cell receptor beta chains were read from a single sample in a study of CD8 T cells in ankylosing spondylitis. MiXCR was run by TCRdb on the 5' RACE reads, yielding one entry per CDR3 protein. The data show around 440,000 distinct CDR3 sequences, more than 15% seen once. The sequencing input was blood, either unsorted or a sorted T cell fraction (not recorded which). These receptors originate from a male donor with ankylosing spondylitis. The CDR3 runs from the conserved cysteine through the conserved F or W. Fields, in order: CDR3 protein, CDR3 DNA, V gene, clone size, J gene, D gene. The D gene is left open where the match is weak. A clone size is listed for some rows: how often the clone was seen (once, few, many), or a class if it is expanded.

CASSHPGQGGINQPQHF | TGCGCCAGCAGCCACCCGGGACAGGGAGGGATCAATCAGCCCCAGCATTTT | TRBV4-1 | - | TRBJ1-5 | TRBD1
CASSSLPGQSTYEQYF | TGTGCCAGCAGTTCCCTCCCGGGACAGTCCACCTACGAGCAGTACTTC | TRBV27 | - | TRBJ2-7 | TRBD1
CSARHGSQSNQPQHF | TGCAGTGCTAGACACGGGAGTCAGTCGAATCAGCCCCAGCATTTT | TRBV20-1 | - | TRBJ1-5 | -
CPLLSGGAKTQYF | TGCCCTCTACTCAGCGGGGGGGCAAAGACCCAGTACTTC | TRBV10-1 | - | TRBJ2-5 | TRBD2
CASSFSGEVYTQYF | TGTGCCAGCAGCTTTTCGGGGGAGGTATATACGCAGTATTTT | TRBV5-6 | - | TRBJ2-3 | -
CASTPGDSNQPQHF | TGTGCCAGCACCCCCGGAGACAGCAATCAGCCCCAGCATTTT | TRBV9 | few | TRBJ1-5 | -
CSAVQGDTQYF | TGCAGTGCTGTGCAGGGGGATACGCAGTATTTT | TRBV20-1 | - | TRBJ2-3 | -
CAWSVGQGTAFF | TGTGCCTGGAGTGTAGGGCAGGGGACCGCTTTCTTT | TRBV30 | - | TRBJ1-1 | -
CATSDLTGGVEETQYF | TGTGCCACCAGTGATTTGACTGGGGGAGTCGAAGAGACCCAGTACTTC | TRBV24-1 | medium-sized | TRBJ2-5 | -
CASSSGQGVRETQYF | TGTGCCAGCAGTTCCGGACAGGGGGTGAGGGAGACCCAGTACTTC | TRBV27 | few | TRBJ2-5 | TRBD1
CASSLGDAAGEQFF | TGCGCCAGCAGCTTGGGAGACGCCGCGGGGGAGCAGTTCTTC | TRBV5-1 | few | TRBJ2-1 | -
CASSGEGAGGKTYEQYF | TGTGCCAGCTCTGGGGAGGGGGCAGGGGGAAAAACCTACGAGCAGTACTTC | TRBV7-8 | once | TRBJ2-7 | -
CASRLLGTGGQPQHF | TGTGCCAGCAGGCTCCTCGGGACAGGGGGACAGCCCCAGCATTTT | TRBV6-2/TRBV6-3 | - | TRBJ1-5 | TRBD1
CASRTGPAGYGGELFF | TGTGCCAGCAGGACGGGCCCAGCGGGATATGGCGGGGAGCTGTTTTTT | TRBV6-2/TRBV6-3 | - | TRBJ2-2 | TRBD2
CASSKQGAIDTQYF | TGTGCCAGCAGTAAACAGGGGGCGATAGATACGCAGTATTTT | TRBV6-1 | few | TRBJ2-3 | TRBD1
CSAGRDREAFF | TGCAGTGCTGGCCGGGACAGGGAAGCTTTCTTT | TRBV20-1 | few | TRBJ1-1 | TRBD1
CASSKGLRQGMEDQPQHF | TGTGCCAGCAGCAAAGGACTTCGACAGGGAATGGAGGATCAGCCCCAGCATTTT | TRBV21-1 | few | TRBJ1-5 | -
CASSWEKRGQPQHF | TGCGCCAGCAGCTGGGAAAAGAGGGGTCAGCCCCAGCATTTT | TRBV10-1 | - | TRBJ1-5 | -
CASNPTGTYGYTF | TGTGCCAGCAACCCGACAGGGACCTATGGCTACACCTTC | TRBV6-1 | - | TRBJ1-2 | TRBD1
CASSDMTGGTDTQYF | TGTGCCAGCAGTGATATGACAGGGGGTACAGATACGCAGTATTTT | TRBV2 | - | TRBJ2-3 | TRBD1
CASSPGDTQYF | TGTGCCAGCTCACCTGGGGATACGCAGTATTTT | TRBV18 | many | TRBJ2-3 | -
CASSQGTMGEQYF | TGCGCCAGCAGCCAAGGGACGATGGGGGAGCAGTACTTC | TRBV5-1 | few | TRBJ2-7 | -
CASSGTHPSNGYTF | TGCGCCAGCAGCGGTACGCATCCCTCTAATGGCTACACCTTC | TRBV5-1 | few | TRBJ1-2 | -
CASSFLSGRENYEQYF | TGTGCCAGCAGTTTCCTTAGCGGGAGGGAGAACTACGAGCAGTACTTC | TRBV27 | - | TRBJ2-7 | TRBD2
CASSQDFCYGWPQHF | TGTGCCAGCAGCCAAGATTTTTGTTATGGCTGGCCCCAGCATTTT | TRBV14 | few | TRBJ1-5 | -
CSARRTDRLNTEAFF | TGCAGTGCTAGGAGGACGGATAGATTGAACACTGAAGCTTTCTTT | TRBV20-1 | few | TRBJ1-1 | -
CASSSQGAGRTEAFF | TGTGCCAGCAGTTCTCAGGGGGCAGGAAGGACTGAAGCTTTCTTT | TRBV6-2/TRBV6-3 | few | TRBJ1-1 | TRBD1
CASRRESFQPQHF | TGTGCCAGCCGTAGGGAGAGTTTCCAGCCCCAGCATTTT | TRBV2 | few | TRBJ1-5 | -
CASSVFSGITDTQYF | TGTGCCAGCAGTGTCTTTAGCGGGATCACAGATACGCAGTATTTT | TRBV6-1 | - | TRBJ2-3 | TRBD2
CASSTGLSNEQFF | TGTGCCAGCTCAACCGGACTGAGCAATGAGCAGTTCTTC | TRBV18 | few | TRBJ2-1 | -
CASSAGGRAEDTQYF | TGTGCCAGCAGCGCCGGCGGGAGGGCCGAAGATACGCAGTATTTT | TRBV12-3/TRBV12-4 | few | TRBJ2-3 | TRBD2
CASSFGSSRAQPQHF | TGTGCCAGCAGTTTCGGCTCCTCGAGGGCACAGCCCCAGCATTTT | TRBV12-3/TRBV12-4 | few | TRBJ1-5 | -
CASSQREANEKLFF | TGTGCCAGCAGCCAACGGGAGGCTAATGAAAAACTGTTTTTT | TRBV3-1 | few | TRBJ1-4 | -
CATSREGNRVGETQYF | TGTGCCACCAGCAGGGAGGGCAACAGGGTCGGTGAGACCCAGTACTTC | TRBV15 | few | TRBJ2-5 | -
CAISGGGTQSPDTQYF | TGTGCCATCAGTGGCGGGGGGACGCAATCCCCAGATACGCAGTATTTT | TRBV10-3 | - | TRBJ2-3 | TRBD2
CASSQTRTLTYNEQFF | TGTGCCAGCAGCCAAACCCGGACACTAACCTACAATGAGCAGTTCTTC | TRBV27 | few | TRBJ2-1 | -
CSARAGTGPNQPQHF | TGCAGTGCTAGAGCTGGGACAGGACCTAATCAGCCCCAGCATTTT | TRBV20-1 | - | TRBJ1-5 | TRBD1
CASSFYRSNYGYTF | TGTGCCAGCAGCTTTTACAGGTCAAACTATGGCTACACCTTC | TRBV7-2 | few | TRBJ1-2 | -
CASSRFATDTQYF | TGTGCCAGCAGCCGATTTGCCACAGATACGCAGTATTTT | TRBV14 | many | TRBJ2-3 | -
CASSPPGQRTIYF | TGTGCCAGCAGCCCCCCAGGGCAACGGACCATATATTTT | TRBV28 | - | TRBJ1-3 | -
CASTPGTGVFYEQYF | TGTGCCAGCACCCCCGGGACAGGGGTTTTCTACGAGCAGTACTTC | TRBV12-3/TRBV12-4 | many | TRBJ2-7 | TRBD1
CSARAGRGRSGANVLTF | TGCAGTGCCCGGGCAGGCAGGGGACGCTCTGGGGCCAACGTCCTGACTTTC | TRBV20-1 | - | TRBJ2-6 | -
CASSTPFGQGGRGGYTF | TGTGCCAGTAGTACCCCGTTCGGACAGGGGGGCCGCGGTGGCTACACCTTC | TRBV19 | - | TRBJ1-2 | TRBD1
CASTTGGPRYF | TGTGCCAGCACAACGGGGGGACCCAGGTACTTC | TRBV2 | - | TRBJ2-7 | TRBD2
CASSLSDSPRYF | TGCGCCAGCAGCTTGAGTGACTCCCCCCGGTACTTC | TRBV5-1 | few | TRBJ2-4 | -
CASSIRPTGNYGYTF | TGTGCCAGTAGTATTAGACCGACAGGGAACTATGGCTACACCTTC | TRBV19 | few | TRBJ1-2 | TRBD1
CASSRQGGGTDTQYF | TGTGCCAGCAGCCGACAAGGGGGGGGCACAGATACGCAGTATTTT | TRBV6-1 | many | TRBJ2-3 | -